This TCR beta chain was documented in a study of control samples from healthy donors and cancer patients. Sequencing was performed with immunoSEQ multiplex PCR; in TCRdb, only in-frame clones are kept and a portion is missing. The data show about 130,000 clones, with just under 95% seen just once and approximately 14% held by the top ten. This clone has just one count. This CDR3 spans 15 amino acids. V was pared by 6 bases and J by 7 bases, with 9 bases of the junction left unmatched. Germline V CDR1 and CDR2: SNHLY, FYNNEI. The sample consisted of PBMCs. This chain connects TRBV2 to TRBJ2-5; the match to TRBD2 covers 12 bases. The clonotype was recovered from a man aged 55 to 69 with colorectal cancer. In DNA form, the CDR3 reads TGTGCCAGCAGGACCGGGACTAGCGGGTTGGGGACCCAGTACTTC. As protein: CASRTGTSGLGTQYF.